The T cell receptor (beta chain) under discussion was sequenced for a study of vaccination effects on CD4 cells after COVID-19. Study in general: Each culture well received about 2 million PBMC. These cells were then cultured in IMDM with roughly 9 IU/ml IL-2 and 8.5 to 10 ug/ml peptides.

Following culture for under 12 days, CD4+ T cells were isolated. Participants got two doses of BNT162b2 or mRNA-1273 vaccine. Vaccine recipients, nucleocapsid antibody negative, had no prior SARS-CoV-2 infection. IL-2 medium supplanted half the medium on days 3 and 7. General study findings and limits: Common cold coronavirus cross-reactivity was shown by only 1 of 255 vaccine-induced clones in healthy vaccinees.

The CDR3 sequence is 17 residues long. V trimming: 4 bases; J trimming: 2 bases; junction bases outside the gene matches: 9. The V gene's germline CDR1 is ENHRY and CDR2 SYGVKD. TCRdb's table, derived via immunoSEQ multiplex PCR, lists solely in-frame clones and lacks some. The sample consists of 66,000 or so clones, under 80% of them appearing once. Note on this clone: Its antigen is still unknown.

The rearrangement uses TRBV10-3 and TRBJ2-1; 9 nucleotides match TRBD1. The clonotype originates from a human donor who received a COVID-19 vaccine. The sequencing used CD4+ T cells from PBMCs cultured without peptide, collected after COVID-19 vaccination. The CDR3 nucleotides are TGTGCCATCAGTGGATCTCCGGGACAGGGTACCTACAATGAGCAGTTCTTC. It codes for CAISGSPGQGTYNEQFF.